Listed here are 10 T cell receptor beta chains from one sample, sequenced in a study of siplizumab effects on memory and regulatory T cells. The repertoire was sequenced with immunoSEQ multiplex PCR; TCRdb's copy has only in-frame clones and lacks some. This table holds approximately 40,000 clones, 70% to 90% found once. The material sequenced was naive CD4+ T cells sorted from blood. The source of these receptors is a human donor in good health.

The chain joins TRBV5-4 to TRBJ2-5; 8 nucleotides align to TRBD2. The CDR3 runs 14 residues. The germline CDR1 and CDR2 sequences are SGHNT and YYREEE (reference sequence). The trim removed 6 bases at V and 1 base at J, leaving 5 bases unmatched. CDR3 sequence reads: CASTRGGRQETQYF. The DNA for the CDR3 is TGTGCCAGCACCCGGGGGGGGCGCCAAGAGACCCAGTACTTC.

The rearrangement links TRBV6-5 to TRBJ1-2, with D unclear. This CDR3 contains 15 residues. CDR1 is MNHEY, CDR2 SVGAGI, per germline. The ends were cut back, 7 bases at V and 7 bases at J, with 22 bases in the middle. The CDR3 region is CASTPYTAPYSGYTF. As DNA, the CDR3 is TGTGCCAGCACCCCCTATACGGCGCCCTATAGTGGCTACACCTTC.

The rearrangement uses TRBV7-2 and TRBJ2-2; weak D call: TRBD2 (6 bases). CDR3 length equals 15 residues. Trimming took off 6 bases at V and 2 bases at J, with 13 bases between the two ends. Germline values: CDR1 SGHTA, CDR2 FQGNSA. In nucleotides, the CDR3 is TGTGCCAGCAGGCTGGAGGGGACCAACACCGGGGAGCTGTTTTTT. Amino acids: CASRLEGTNTGELFF.

The chain couples TRBV6-5 to TRBJ2-1, with no clear D. The CDR3 totals 14 residues. Germline values: CDR1 MNHEY, CDR2 SVGAGI. Deletions cut 5 bases from V and 0 bases from J, with 8 bases between. CDR3 residues: CASSKASSYNEQFF. As DNA, the CDR3 is TGTGCCAGCAGTAAGGCGTCCTCCTACAATGAGCAGTTCTTC.

The DNA of the CDR3 is TGTGCCAGCAGTTTAGCTACAGGTTACGGGACTGAAGCTTTCTTT. Translated: CASSLATGYGTEAFF. The chain has TRBV28 and TRBJ1-1; a weak D match, TRBD1 (5 bases). CDR3 length: 15 residues. Trimming left V 2 bases short and J 5 bases short, with 15 bases between. Germline loops: CDR1 MDHEN, CDR2 SYDVKM.

The chain recombines TRBV15 with TRBJ2-7; the D is unclear. The V gene lost 0 bases and the J gene lost 1 base, with 7 bases spanning the gap. Germline CDR1 and CDR2: LNHNV and YYDKDF (reference sequence). This CDR3 has 14 amino acids. DNA of the CDR3: TGTGCCACCAGCAGAGAAACAAGGTCCTACGAGCAGTACTTC. Translation: CATSRETRSYEQYF.

The chain is built from TRBV11-2 and TRBJ1-2, with a tentative D call TRBD1 (6 bases). CDR3 size: 14 residues. The germline V gene encodes CDR1 SGHAT and CDR2 FQNNGV. Trimming pared 0 bases from V and 7 bases from J, leaving 12 bases between. In DNA form, the CDR3 reads TGTGCCAGCAGCTTAGATCGGACAGCGACTGGCTACACCTTC. Translating it yields CASSLDRTATGYTF.

V and J are TRBV7-3 and TRBJ2-4, with a possible D match to TRBD2 (6 bases). V was shortened by 4 bases and J by 7 bases, with 11 bases between the two germline ends. Germline CDR1 SGHTA, CDR2 FQGTGA. CDR3 length equals 13 residues. This chain's CDR3 is CASSYGGKNIQYF. The CDR3 bases are TGTGCCAGCAGCTACGGAGGGAAGAACATTCAGTACTTC.

V is TRBV6-6 and J is TRBJ1-1, with D tentatively TRBD1 (5 bases). This CDR3 has 15 residues. Germline V lookup: CDR1 MNHNY, CDR2 SVGAGI (reference sequence). Deletions cut 2 bases from V and 1 base from J, with 11 bases between. CDR3 in amino acids: CASSYSRGTNTEAFF. The DNA of the CDR3 is TGTGCCAGCAGTTACAGCCGGGGGACGAACACTGAAGCTTTCTTT.

The chain uses TRBV10-3 and TRBJ2-3, with D possibly TRBD1 on 6 matching bases. Germline CDR1 reads ENHRY; CDR2 reads SYGVKD. Trimming took 8 bases from V and 4 from J, leaving 10 bases between them. The CDR3 extends over 12 amino acids. The chain's CDR3 is CAISRGSDTQYF. CDR3 DNA: TGTGCCATCTCCAGGGGTTCAGATACGCAGTATTTT.